This is a list of T cell receptor beta chains from one sample in a study of blood T cell repertoires in COVID-19. Clones were read by immunoSEQ multiplex PCR, and TCRdb kept only the in-frame ones, dropping some. The data show roughly 200,000 clones, 85% to 90% seen once. Sequenced input: PBMCs or T cells enriched from blood (not recorded which). These receptors were collected from a man aged 25 to 40 who had recovered from COVID-19. Both conserved end residues are part of each CDR3.

j_call v_call cdr3_aa
TRBJ1-4 TRBV11-2 CASSSYRGRFEKLFF
TRBJ2-3 TRBV9 CASSLDRGRTDTQYF
TRBJ2-1 TRBV24-1 CATSDFWGPEQFF
TRBJ2-7 TRBV30 CAWSVSGKGKPGTGFFKQYF
TRBJ1-5 TRBV7-9 CASSPLGSSNQPQHF
TRBJ1-2 TRBV30 CAWSVWGDYGYTF
TRBJ2-3 TRBV18 CASSPVGRADTQYF
TRBJ2-3 TRBV4-2 CASSQGTSGGDTQYF
TRBJ2-7 TRBV2 CASSELPGKGEQYF
TRBJ2-7 TRBV18 CASSPSQGSPYEQYF
TRBJ2-1 TRBV6-5 CASRREDNEQFF
TRBJ1-5 TRBV20-1 CSASTEIGSNQPQHF
TRBJ2-5 TRBV4-1 CASRRTGEVETQYF
TRBJ2-3 TRBV7-8 CASSLAAGGIDTQYF
TRBJ2-5 TRBV29-1 CSVGQGNPQETQYF
TRBJ1-3 TRBV2 CASRYRGNTIYF